This T cell receptor (beta chain) comes out of a study of Graves' ophthalmopathy and Graves' hyperthyroidism (dated by TCRdb to between 2017 and 2018). For the wider study: Peripheral blood samples were taken at the time of initial diagnosis, before any treatment was given. In total, 135 blood samples were TCR-sequenced: 40 to 45 ophthalmopathy, some 72 hyperthyroidism and some 17 hyperthyroidism-to-ophthalmopathy patients. A discovery set of about 99 patients (43 ophthalmopathy, about 59 stable hyperthyroidism) was enrolled to explore V-J signatures distinguishing ophthalmopathy from hyperthyroidism. In about six hyperthyroidism patients, T-cell repertoires of thyroid tissue and blood were compared. The study used TCR beta repertoire signatures to distinguish Graves' ophthalmopathy from Graves' hyperthyroidism and to predict progression to ophthalmopathy. The independent validation cohort included roughly 19 hyperthyroidism patients plus 17 patients who later progressed from hyperthyroidism to ophthalmopathy. Following sampling, methimazole starting at 30 mg daily was administered to hyperthyroidism patients, and high-dose intravenous methylprednisolone was administered to ophthalmopathy patients.

For this chain, trimming is 8 bases at the V end and 6 bases at the J end, and the number of junction bases without a gene match is 6. As encoded in the germline V gene (reference sequence), CDR1 is GTSNPN while CDR2 is SVGIG. The CDR3, cysteine through phenylalanine, is 11 amino acids long. Only CDR3 DNA is held: 33 bases, read in frame from base 1. Concerning this clonotype itself: Its antigen is currently not known. Base-call qualities are not available, and no considerably larger clone is one nucleotide away.

TCR beta CDR3 regions were amplified from RNA transcripts for repertoire sequencing. A first-round RT-PCR used HTBI primers with the Qiagen OneStep RT-PCR kit, followed by a second-round multiplex PCR, size selection and purification. Libraries were sequenced on an Illumina HiSeq2000 using paired-end 100 bp reads. As for the original processing: SOAPnuke was used for read processing, and reads with adapters, uncalled bases, a mean Phred below 15, or no exact constant-primer or identifier match were discarded. COPE v1.2.5 was used to merge the high-quality paired reads. Each unique nucleotide sequence was defined as a clonotype, and clonotypes were aligned to IMGT TRB V, D and J references with MiTCR v1.1. Only V-J combinations with frequency above 0.0001 were analysed, covering more than 99% of repertoires. For each V-J combination, a TCR clonal expansion and chaos score was defined as the ratio of F50 clonal expansion to chaos observed in the TCRdist matrix. Welch's t-statistics and random forest were used to reduce features to more than ten V-J combinations, which were fed into a naive Bayes classifier. The similarity between thyroid and blood repertoires was quantified using the Morisita-Horn index. The raw public reads went through TCRdb reprocessing: fastp at Q25, MiXCR clone calling, in-frame beta chains kept. Every entry covers one CDR3 protein and lists the most common genes and DNA from its rows. TCRdb's processing, not the study's, gives the V and J calls here. The sample table contains 650,000 to 900,000 distinct CDR3 sequences; only one count was recorded for 35% to 50% of them. The ten largest make up approximately 43% of the sample.

The ophthalmopathy patients had moderately to severely active disease, with a Clinical Activity Score of 3 or higher, a NOSPECS grade of 4 or higher, and a disease duration of less than 3 months. Anyone with other autoimmune diseases, uncontrolled infections, pregnancy or lactation was excluded from the study. Clinical symptoms, serum thyroxine, TRAb, thyroid ultrasound and orbital computed tomography formed the basis of the diagnosis. Ficoll-Paque density gradient centrifugation was used to isolate PBMCs from about 9.4 ml of fresh peripheral blood. Total RNA was extracted using Trizol reagent, and RNA quality was checked on an Agilent 2100 Bioanalyzer. Beyond this particular receptor, the publication reports: Most expanded thyroid clonotypes with frequency above 0.001 were also detected in blood, suggesting blood repertoires may reflect the thyroid immune response. No statistical method was used to predetermine the sample size, and group allocation was not hidden from the investigators. In cross-validation, the 13-signature model distinguished ophthalmopathy from stable hyperthyroidism with just over 85% sensitivity and roughly 81% specificity, while in the test set the corresponding values were about 80% and 75%. In validation, the model predicted ophthalmopathy progression with about 71% sensitivity and 72% to 80% specificity; 12 predicted patients were CT-confirmed with GO in a median of about 6.2 months.

The source material was peripheral blood. The clonotype was recovered from an adult man with Graves' ophthalmopathy. The chain links TRBV30 with TRBJ1-2; the junction holds 7 bases that match TRBD1. The sequenced DNA is TGTGCCCGAGCAGGGGGAAATGGCTACACCTTC. This yields the protein CARAGGNGYTF.